A selection of T cell receptor beta chains follows, all from one sample in a study of blood T cell repertoires in COVID-19. Repertoires were generated with immunoSEQ multiplex PCR, while TCRdb's copy carries only in-frame clones and drops some. The top ten clones hold approximately 12% of a sample with 200,000 to 250,000 clones, around 90% of them seen once. Sequencing was performed on peripheral blood. The receptors were sampled from a woman aged 18-30 years who had recovered from COVID-19. CDR3s include the opening cysteine and the closing phenylalanine or tryptophan. Fields, in order: clone size, V gene, D gene, J gene, CDR3 DNA, CDR3 protein. The D gene is left open where the match is weak. Size is stated for part of the rows, as once, few or many counts, or as a class when the clone is expanded.

abundance: -
v_gene: TRBV7-3
d_gene: -
j_gene: TRBJ2-1
CDR3nt: TGTGCCAGCAGCGCAACAGGGAATGAGCAGTTCTTC
CDR3aa: CASSATGNEQFF

abundance: -
v_gene: TRBV5-4
d_gene: -
j_gene: TRBJ1-1
CDR3nt: TGTGCCAGCAGCTTGAATATGAACACTGAAGCTTTCTTT
CDR3aa: CASSLNMNTEAFF

abundance: few
v_gene: TRBV30
d_gene: TRBD1
j_gene: TRBJ1-1
CDR3nt: TGTGCCTGGAGTCGGGACAGGGGGTTCACTGAAGCTTTCTTT
CDR3aa: CAWSRDRGFTEAFF

abundance: -
v_gene: TRBV28
d_gene: -
j_gene: TRBJ1-2
CDR3nt: TGTGCCAGCAGTTTTAGGAGTGACTATGGCTACACCTTC
CDR3aa: CASSFRSDYGYTF

abundance: -
v_gene: TRBV19
d_gene: TRBD1
j_gene: TRBJ1-2
CDR3nt: TGTGCCAGTAGTATGGCGTCGGTGGGGACAGGGAACTATGGCTACACCTTC
CDR3aa: CASSMASVGTGNYGYTF

abundance: -
v_gene: TRBV2
d_gene: -
j_gene: TRBJ2-4
CDR3nt: TGTGCCAGTGAGGAAAATCCCAAAAACATTCAGTACTTC
CDR3aa: CASEENPKNIQYF

abundance: -
v_gene: TRBV19
d_gene: -
j_gene: TRBJ1-5
CDR3nt: TGTGCCAGTAGTAGGGAAGGGCGGGGGCAGCCCCAGCATTTT
CDR3aa: CASSREGRGQPQHF

abundance: -
v_gene: TRBV15
d_gene: -
j_gene: TRBJ1-4
CDR3nt: TGTGCCACCAGCAGGGGAAACAGGGTCCAGGAAAAACTGTTTTTT
CDR3aa: CATSRGNRVQEKLFF

abundance: -
v_gene: TRBV7-3
d_gene: -
j_gene: TRBJ1-1
CDR3nt: TGTGCCAGCAGCTTCGACAGAAGGGACACTGAAGCTTTCTTT
CDR3aa: CASSFDRRDTEAFF

abundance: -
v_gene: TRBV2
d_gene: -
j_gene: TRBJ1-2
CDR3nt: TGTGCCAGCAGCGTTGGAGCTAACTATGGCTACACCTTC
CDR3aa: CASSVGANYGYTF

abundance: -
v_gene: TRBV15
d_gene: -
j_gene: TRBJ1-6
CDR3nt: TGTGCCACCCTTGACACTCCCTCGGGGTCACCCCTCCACTTT
CDR3aa: CATLDTPSGSPLHF

abundance: -
v_gene: TRBV9
d_gene: TRBD2
j_gene: TRBJ2-2
CDR3nt: TGTGCCAGCAGCGTCGGGGGGGACACCGGGGAGCTGTTTTTT
CDR3aa: CASSVGGDTGELFF

abundance: -
v_gene: TRBV6-5
d_gene: -
j_gene: TRBJ1-2
CDR3nt: TGTGCCAGCAGTTACGGGACACACTATGGCTACACCTTC
CDR3aa: CASSYGTHYGYTF

abundance: -
v_gene: TRBV7-6
d_gene: -
j_gene: TRBJ1-1
CDR3nt: TGTGCCAGCAGCTTACGAGGCTTCGGGACTGAAGCTTTCTTT
CDR3aa: CASSLRGFGTEAFF

abundance: -
v_gene: TRBV5-4
d_gene: -
j_gene: TRBJ1-2
CDR3nt: TGTGCCAGCAGCGCGACGGGAGAAAACTATGGCTACACCTTC
CDR3aa: CASSATGENYGYTF

abundance: -
v_gene: TRBV10-3
d_gene: TRBD1
j_gene: TRBJ1-2
CDR3nt: TGTGCCATCAGTGGGACAGGGGGCGCTCTGGGCTACACCTTC
CDR3aa: CAISGTGGALGYTF

abundance: few
v_gene: TRBV6-5
d_gene: TRBD1
j_gene: TRBJ2-7
CDR3nt: TGTGCCAGCAGGGGACAGGGATGGTTTCGCTTC
CDR3aa: CASRGQGWFRF

abundance: -
v_gene: TRBV10-2
d_gene: -
j_gene: TRBJ2-7
CDR3nt: TGCGCCAGCAGAGGTATCGGGATCTCCTACGAGCAGTACTTC
CDR3aa: CASRGIGISYEQYF

abundance: once
v_gene: TRBV4-3
d_gene: -
j_gene: TRBJ1-4
CDR3nt: TGCGCCAGCAGCCAGTACTCCTCAGGGGCGGCTAATGAAAAACTGTTTTTT
CDR3aa: CASSQYSSGAANEKLFF

abundance: -
v_gene: TRBV7-2
d_gene: TRBD2
j_gene: TRBJ2-1
CDR3nt: TGTGCCAGCAGCTTAGCGCCCGGGACTAGCGGAAATGAGCAGTTCTTC
CDR3aa: CASSLAPGTSGNEQFF

abundance: -
v_gene: TRBV6-5
d_gene: TRBD1
j_gene: TRBJ2-1
CDR3nt: TGTGCCAGCAGTAGGACAGGGTACAATGAGCAGTTCTTC
CDR3aa: CASSRTGYNEQFF

abundance: -
v_gene: TRBV9
d_gene: TRBD2
j_gene: TRBJ2-7
CDR3nt: TGTGCCAGCAGCGTAGATGCGCGAGCGGGGGACGAGCAGTACTTC
CDR3aa: CASSVDARAGDEQYF

abundance: -
v_gene: TRBV6-2/TRBV6-3
d_gene: -
j_gene: TRBJ2-1
CDR3nt: TGTGCCAGCAGTTACACGGTGGGAGATGGGTACAATGAGCAGTTCTTC
CDR3aa: CASSYTVGDGYNEQFF

abundance: -
v_gene: TRBV7-2
d_gene: -
j_gene: TRBJ2-7
CDR3nt: TGTGCCAGCAGCTCTCAAGTAGTTACTAGTGGTTCCTACGAGCAGTACTTC
CDR3aa: CASSSQVVTSGSYEQYF

abundance: -
v_gene: TRBV9
d_gene: -
j_gene: TRBJ2-1
CDR3nt: TGTGCCAGCAGCCAAGAGGGGGTTTTAGGGTATTCCTACAATGAGCAGTTCTTC
CDR3aa: CASSQEGVLGYSYNEQFF

abundance: -
v_gene: TRBV18
d_gene: -
j_gene: TRBJ1-5
CDR3nt: TGTGCCAGCTCACCACCCGAGGGAATTGGACAGCCCCAGCATTTT
CDR3aa: CASSPPEGIGQPQHF

abundance: -
v_gene: TRBV7-2
d_gene: -
j_gene: TRBJ1-2
CDR3nt: TGTGCCAGCAGCAGGAACCGGGACTTCCCTATCAGCACCTTC
CDR3aa: CASSRNRDFPISTF

abundance: -
v_gene: TRBV30
d_gene: -
j_gene: TRBJ2-6
CDR3nt: TGTGCCTGGAGTGAGGGGAGGTCCTCTGGGGCCAACGTCCTGACTTTC
CDR3aa: CAWSEGRSSGANVLTF

abundance: -
v_gene: TRBV27
d_gene: -
j_gene: TRBJ2-7
CDR3nt: TGTGCCAGCAAGGGACTGAGATCCTACGAGCAGTACTTC
CDR3aa: CASKGLRSYEQYF

abundance: -
v_gene: TRBV19
d_gene: TRBD2
j_gene: TRBJ2-4
CDR3nt: TGTGCCAGTAGTTATGAACCGGGACTAGCGGACTTCTTAGCCAAAAACATTCAGTACTTC
CDR3aa: CASSYEPGLADFLAKNIQYF

abundance: -
v_gene: TRBV7-9
d_gene: TRBD2
j_gene: TRBJ2-1
CDR3nt: TGTGCCAGCAGCTTTTACTCTGAGCGGGAGTACCCGTTCTTC
CDR3aa: CASSFYSEREYPFF

abundance: -
v_gene: TRBV9
d_gene: TRBD1
j_gene: TRBJ1-2
CDR3nt: TGTGCCAGCAGCGTAGATGTAACCCAGGGGGCTATTCTCTACACCTTC
CDR3aa: CASSVDVTQGAILYTF

abundance: -
v_gene: TRBV13
d_gene: -
j_gene: TRBJ1-2
CDR3nt: TGTGCCAGCAGCCCACAGGGAAATTTATATTATGGCTACACCTTC
CDR3aa: CASSPQGNLYYGYTF

abundance: -
v_gene: TRBV7-6
d_gene: -
j_gene: TRBJ2-1
CDR3nt: TGTGCCAGCAAATCCCAGGCCGGCGGTGGGGGGTACAATGAGCAGTTCTTC
CDR3aa: CASKSQAGGGGYNEQFF

abundance: -
v_gene: TRBV6-5
d_gene: TRBD1
j_gene: TRBJ2-1
CDR3nt: TGTGCCAGCATGGTTGACAGGGGGAAGCTTAATGAGCAGTTCTTC
CDR3aa: CASMVDRGKLNEQFF

abundance: -
v_gene: TRBV3-1/TRBV3-2
d_gene: -
j_gene: TRBJ1-5
CDR3nt: TGTGCCAGCAGCCAAGAGAGGCAGTACGCTAGCAATCAGCCCCAGCATTTT
CDR3aa: CASSQERQYASNQPQHF

abundance: once
v_gene: TRBV5-8
d_gene: -
j_gene: TRBJ1-1
CDR3nt: TGTGCCGGTAATACAGGGTACACTGAAGCTTTCTTT
CDR3aa: CAGNTGYTEAFF

abundance: once
v_gene: TRBV30
d_gene: -
j_gene: TRBJ2-2
CDR3nt: TGTGCCTGGAGTACTTCAGGGAGGGGGGAGCTGTTTTTT
CDR3aa: CAWSTSGRGELFF

abundance: -
v_gene: TRBV2
d_gene: -
j_gene: TRBJ2-5
CDR3nt: TGTGCCAGCAGTGTATACCAAGAGACCCAGTACTTC
CDR3aa: CASSVYQETQYF

abundance: -
v_gene: TRBV6-4
d_gene: TRBD1
j_gene: TRBJ2-3
CDR3nt: TGTGCCAGCAGTTTCGGAGGACAGGGAGCAGATACGCAGTATTTT
CDR3aa: CASSFGGQGADTQYF

abundance: -
v_gene: TRBV4-2
d_gene: -
j_gene: TRBJ2-3
CDR3nt: TGTGCCAGCAGCCAAGATCGTCCTGCGGATACGCAGTATTTT
CDR3aa: CASSQDRPADTQYF

abundance: once
v_gene: TRBV7-9
d_gene: -
j_gene: TRBJ1-1
CDR3nt: TGTGCCAGCAGCTTAGCTATCACTGAAGCTTTCTTT
CDR3aa: CASSLAITEAFF

abundance: -
v_gene: TRBV30
d_gene: TRBD1
j_gene: TRBJ2-3
CDR3nt: TGTGCCTGGAGTAAGGGACAGGGTGTTTTAGATACGCAGTATTTT
CDR3aa: CAWSKGQGVLDTQYF

abundance: once
v_gene: TRBV18
d_gene: -
j_gene: TRBJ1-1
CDR3nt: TGTGCCAGCTCCATGATCCTGGACAGTGGCGAAGCTTTCTTT
CDR3aa: CASSMILDSGEAFF

abundance: -
v_gene: TRBV18
d_gene: -
j_gene: TRBJ1-5
CDR3nt: TGTGCCAGCTCGCGGGAATCCGGGGTGGGGAACAATCAGCCCCAGCATTTT
CDR3aa: CASSRESGVGNNQPQHF

abundance: -
v_gene: TRBV5-4
d_gene: -
j_gene: TRBJ1-3
CDR3nt: TGTGCCAGCAGGCGTACCGGGCCTCAGGGGGGAAACACCATATATTTT
CDR3aa: CASRRTGPQGGNTIYF